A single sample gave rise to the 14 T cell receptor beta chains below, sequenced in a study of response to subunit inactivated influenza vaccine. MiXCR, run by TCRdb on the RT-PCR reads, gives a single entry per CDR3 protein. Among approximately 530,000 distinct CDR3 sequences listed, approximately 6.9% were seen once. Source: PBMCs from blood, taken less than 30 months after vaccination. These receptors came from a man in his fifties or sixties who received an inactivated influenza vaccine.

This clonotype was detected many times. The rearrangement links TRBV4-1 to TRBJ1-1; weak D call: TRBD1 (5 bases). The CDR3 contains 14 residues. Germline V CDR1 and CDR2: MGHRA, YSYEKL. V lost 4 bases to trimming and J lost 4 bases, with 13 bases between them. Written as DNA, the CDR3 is TGCGCCAGCAGCCGAGTAGGGGAAGGCACTGAAGCTTTCTTT. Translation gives CASSRVGEGTEAFF.

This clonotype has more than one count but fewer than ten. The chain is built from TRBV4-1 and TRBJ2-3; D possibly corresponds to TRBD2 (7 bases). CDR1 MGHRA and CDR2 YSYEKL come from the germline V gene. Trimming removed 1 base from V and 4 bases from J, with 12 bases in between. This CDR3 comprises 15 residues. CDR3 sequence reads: CASSQGRGAPDTQYF. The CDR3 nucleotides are TGCGCCAGCAGCCAAGGCCGGGGGGCCCCAGATACGCAGTATTTT.

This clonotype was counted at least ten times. The CDR3 protein is CASSFANEQYF. The CDR3, as DNA: TGTGCCAGCAGCTTTGCGAACGAGCAGTACTTC. V is TRBV5-6 and J is TRBJ2-7; D remains ambiguous. V lost 2 bases to trimming and J lost 5 bases, with 5 bases between them. The CDR3 consists of 11 residues. From germline, CDR1 is SGHDT and CDR2 YYEEEE. The whole variable domain, remainder taken from reference TRBV5-6 and TRBJ2-7, is DAGVTQSPTHLIKTRGQQVTLRCSPKSGHDTVSWYQQALGQGPQFIFQYYEEEERQRGNFPDRFSGHQFPNYSSELNVNALLLGDSALYLCASSFANEQYFGPGTRLTVT.

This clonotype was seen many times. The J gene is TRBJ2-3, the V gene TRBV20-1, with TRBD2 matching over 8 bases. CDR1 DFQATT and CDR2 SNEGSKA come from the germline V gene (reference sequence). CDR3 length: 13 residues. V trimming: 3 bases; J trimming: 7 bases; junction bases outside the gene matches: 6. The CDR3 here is CSASGGALYTQYF. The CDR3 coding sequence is TGCAGTGCTAGCGGGGGGGCCTTGTATACGCAGTATTTT.

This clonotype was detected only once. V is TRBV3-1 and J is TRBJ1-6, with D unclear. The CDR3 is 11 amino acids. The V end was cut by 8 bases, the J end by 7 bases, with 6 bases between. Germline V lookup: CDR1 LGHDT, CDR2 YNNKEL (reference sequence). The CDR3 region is CASASNSPLHF. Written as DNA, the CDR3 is TGTGCCAGCGCGTCAAATTCACCCCTCCACTTT.

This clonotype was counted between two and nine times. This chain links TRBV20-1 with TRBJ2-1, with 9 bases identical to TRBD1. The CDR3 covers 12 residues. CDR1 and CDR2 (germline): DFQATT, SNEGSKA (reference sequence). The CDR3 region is CSRDRVDGEQFF. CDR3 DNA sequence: TGCAGCCGGGACAGGGTCGATGGTGAGCAGTTCTTC.

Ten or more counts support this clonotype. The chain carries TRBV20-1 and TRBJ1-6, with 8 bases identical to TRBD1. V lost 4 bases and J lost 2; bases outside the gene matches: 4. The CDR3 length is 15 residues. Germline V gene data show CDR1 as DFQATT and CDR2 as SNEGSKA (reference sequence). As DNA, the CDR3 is TGCAGTGCTACCCAGGGGGCTACCTATAATTCACCCCTCCACTTT. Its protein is CSATQGATYNSPLHF.

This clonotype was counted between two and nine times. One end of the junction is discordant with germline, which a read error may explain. Here the CDR3 reads CSARDGSGSSYNEQFF. For the CDR3, the DNA is TGCAGTGCGAGAGATGGTAGCGGGAGCTCCTACAATGAGCAGTTCTTC. V is TRBV20-1 and J is TRBJ2-1; 9 nucleotides align to TRBD2. This CDR3 has 16 residues. Germline V gene data show CDR1 as DFQATT and CDR2 as SNEGSKA (reference sequence).

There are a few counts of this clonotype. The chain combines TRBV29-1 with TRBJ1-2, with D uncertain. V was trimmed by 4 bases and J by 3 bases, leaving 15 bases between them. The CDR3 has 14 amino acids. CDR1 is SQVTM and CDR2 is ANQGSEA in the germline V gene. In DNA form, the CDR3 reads TGCAGCGTTGCAACTGGGATGGCGGACTATGGCTACACCTTC. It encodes CSVATGMADYGYTF.

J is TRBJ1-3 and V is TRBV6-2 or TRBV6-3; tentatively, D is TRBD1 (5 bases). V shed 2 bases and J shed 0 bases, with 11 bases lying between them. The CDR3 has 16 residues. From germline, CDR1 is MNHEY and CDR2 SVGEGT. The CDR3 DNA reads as TGTGCCAGCAGTTACCGCTGGGGGAGCTCTGGAAACACCATATATTTT. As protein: CASSYRWGSSGNTIYF.

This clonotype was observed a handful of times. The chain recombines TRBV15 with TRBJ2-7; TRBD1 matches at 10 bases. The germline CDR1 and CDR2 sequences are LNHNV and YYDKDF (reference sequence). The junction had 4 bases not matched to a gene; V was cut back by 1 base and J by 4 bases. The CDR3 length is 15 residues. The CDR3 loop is CATSRGQGAHYEQYF. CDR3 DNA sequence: TGTGCCACCAGCAGAGGACAGGGGGCGCATTACGAGCAGTACTTC.

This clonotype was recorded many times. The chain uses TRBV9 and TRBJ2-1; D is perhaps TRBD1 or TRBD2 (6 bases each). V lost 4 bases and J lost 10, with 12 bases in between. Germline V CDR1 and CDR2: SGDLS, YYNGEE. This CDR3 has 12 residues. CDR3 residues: CASSPVGGEQFF. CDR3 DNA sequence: TGTGCCAGCAGCCCCGTCGGGGGCGAGCAGTTCTTC.

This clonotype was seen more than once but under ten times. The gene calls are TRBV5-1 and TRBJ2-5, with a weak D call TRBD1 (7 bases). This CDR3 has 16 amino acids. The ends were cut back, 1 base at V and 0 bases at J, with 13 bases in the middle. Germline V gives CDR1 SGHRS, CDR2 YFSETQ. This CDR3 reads CASSLRPGGNQETQYF. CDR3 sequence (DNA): TGCGCCAGCAGCTTGCGTCCAGGGGGGAACCAAGAGACCCAGTACTTC.

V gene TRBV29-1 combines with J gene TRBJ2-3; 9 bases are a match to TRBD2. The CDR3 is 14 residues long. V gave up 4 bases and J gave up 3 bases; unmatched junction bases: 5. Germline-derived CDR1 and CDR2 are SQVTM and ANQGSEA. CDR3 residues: CSVGVAGVTDTQYF. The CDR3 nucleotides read TGCAGCGTTGGGGTAGCGGGAGTTACAGATACGCAGTATTTT.